What follows are 10 T cell receptor beta chains derived from one specimen sequenced in a study of blood T cell repertoires in COVID-19 (dated by TCRdb to the early 2020s). Library method: the immunoSEQ multiplex PCR assay. The table comes from immuneACCESS by way of TCRdb, which keeps in-frame sequences with V and J called. Part of the clones is missing from these tables; in studies checked, under half for an unresolved V gene and the rest for unknown reasons. The sample yields around 170,000 clones; 88% were counted once. Jointly, the top ten make up approximately 9% of the sample. Material for sequencing was PBMCs or T cells enriched from blood (not recorded which). The source is a woman aged 18-29 years who had recovered from COVID-19.

This clone was recorded at least ten times. This chain joins TRBV6-5 and TRBJ2-7, with 8 bases aligning to TRBD2. The CDR3 runs 16 residues. Germline values: CDR1 MNHEY, CDR2 SVGAGI. Germline trimming cut 3 bases from V and 3 bases from J; bases unmatched to any gene: 10. The chain's CDR3 is CASSYRAGGPFYEQYF. In DNA form, the CDR3 reads TGTGCCAGCAGTTATCGGGCGGGAGGCCCATTCTACGAGCAGTACTTC.

The chain combines TRBV10-3 with TRBJ1-1; possibly TRBD1 for D (5 bases). The V gene lost 1 base and the J gene lost 5 bases, with 11 bases spanning the gap. Germline V gene lookup returns CDR1 ENHRY and CDR2 SYGVKD. The CDR3 contains 14 residues. CDR3 bases: TGTGCCATCAGTGAGTTGCAGGGAAGTACTGAAGCTTTCTTT. Encoded protein: CAISELQGSTEAFF.

The chain combines TRBV18 with TRBJ1-5; a possible D gene is TRBD1 (5 bases). The CDR3 extends over 18 amino acids. Germline V gene sequence: CDR1 KGHSH, CDR2 LQKENI. Deletions cut 2 bases from V and 2 bases from J, with 19 bases between. The CDR3 DNA follows: TGTGCCAGCTCACCAACGGGGGTTTTGGGGTCAGGCAATCAGCCCCAGCATTTT. Its protein is CASSPTGVLGSGNQPQHF.

The J gene is TRBJ1-1, the V gene TRBV28, with 8 bases aligning to TRBD1. J was trimmed by 0 bases and V by 6 bases; bases with no gene match: 9. Germline CDR1 MDHEN, CDR2 SYDVKM. This CDR3 is 16 amino acids long. CDR3 in DNA: TGTGCCAGCAGGGACTCCGGGACAGGTTTGAACACTGAAGCTTTCTTT. This encodes CASRDSGTGLNTEAFF. The full variable domain, with the rest looked up from reference TRBV28 and TRBJ1-1, is DVKVTQSSRYLVKRTGEKVFLECVQDMDHENMFWYRQDPGLGLRLIYFSYDVKMKEKGDIPEGYSVSREKKERFSLILESASTNQTSMYLCASRDSGTGLNTEAFFGQGTRLTVV.

The rearrangement uses TRBV7-9 and TRBJ1-2; D is unclear. The germline V gene encodes CDR1 SEHNR and CDR2 FQNEAQ (reference sequence). The CDR3 has 15 residues. The V end lost 1 base, the J end lost 2 bases, and 11 bases lay between the germline ends. In DNA form, the CDR3 reads TGTGCCAGCAGCTTAGGGCAACTACCAAACTATGGCTACACCTTC. Translated, it gives CASSLGQLPNYGYTF.

This clone has just a few counts. The chain joins TRBV6-5 to TRBJ2-2, with D tentatively TRBD1 (5 bases). V was clipped by 5 bases and J by 3 bases, with 10 bases between them. The CDR3 is made up of 14 amino acids. The germline CDR1 and CDR2 sequences are MNHEY and SVGAGI. CDR3 residues: CASSPATDTGELFF. The CDR3 region has the DNA TGTGCCAGCAGTCCCGCGACAGACACCGGGGAGCTGTTTTTT.

The chain employs TRBV7-2 and TRBJ2-7, with 8 bases fitting TRBD1. This CDR3 contains 15 residues. The ends lost 5 bases at V and 3 bases at J; junction bases unmatched: 9. Per the germline V gene, CDR1 is SGHTA and CDR2 is FQGNSA. The CDR3 is CASSLPTGAVYEQYF. The CDR3 DNA sequence: TGTGCCAGCAGCCTTCCGACAGGGGCCGTCTACGAGCAGTACTTC.

The chain couples TRBV3-1 (or the pseudogene TRBV3-2) to TRBJ2-1; 9 nucleotides align to TRBD2. The J segment lost 10 bases and the V segment lost 0 bases, leaving 7 bases of the junction unmatched. CDR1 and CDR2 (germline): LGHDT, YNNKEL (reference sequence). The CDR3 length is 15 residues. In DNA, the CDR3 is TGTGCCAGCAGCCAAGATCTTAGCGGGAGCAGAGAGCAGTTCTTC. It yields the protein CASSQDLSGSREQFF.

The V and J genes are TRBV19 and TRBJ2-6, with D perhaps TRBD1 (6 bases). The germline V gene encodes CDR1 LNHDA and CDR2 SQIVND (reference sequence). CDR3 length: 17 residues. V was clipped by 2 bases and J by 2 bases, with 13 bases between them. The CDR3 DNA sequence: TGTGCCAGTAGTATAAATACAGGGTTTACTGGGGCCAACGTCCTGACTTTC. This encodes CASSINTGFTGANVLTF.

The rearrangement uses TRBV5-8 and TRBJ2-1; TRBD2 is a possible D gene (5 bases). Trimming cost V 2 bases and J 8 bases, with 23 bases left between them. In germline, CDR1 is SGHTS, CDR2 YDEGEE. The CDR3 is 17 amino acids. Here the CDR3 DNA reads TGTGCCAGCAGCTTTGAGGCTAGGAGTATGGACTGGGATGAGCAGTTCTTC. This encodes CASSFEARSMDWDEQFF.